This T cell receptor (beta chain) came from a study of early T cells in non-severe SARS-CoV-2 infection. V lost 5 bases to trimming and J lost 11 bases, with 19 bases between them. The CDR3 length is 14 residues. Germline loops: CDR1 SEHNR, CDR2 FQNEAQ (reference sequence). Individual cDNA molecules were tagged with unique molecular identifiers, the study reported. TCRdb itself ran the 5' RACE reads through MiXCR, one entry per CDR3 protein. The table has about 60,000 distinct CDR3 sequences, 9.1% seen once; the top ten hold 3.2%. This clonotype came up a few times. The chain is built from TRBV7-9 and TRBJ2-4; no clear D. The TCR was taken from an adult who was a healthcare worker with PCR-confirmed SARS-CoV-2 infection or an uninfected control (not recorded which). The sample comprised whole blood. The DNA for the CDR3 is TGTGCCAGCAGCCCCCCCTGGGCCTCCGCGGTTCAGTACTTC. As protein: CASSPPWASAVQYF.